The present TCR beta chain was sequenced within a study of cytomegalovirus exposure and HLA in healthy donors. Study overall: One earlier analysis, a look at 150 million to 200 million T cells, found roughly 110 million unique TCR beta sequences.

Primers for the PCR totalled 60 Vbeta and 13 Jbeta. Study processing details: Approximately 80 million unique TCR beta chains, roughly 11 million of them shared, were counted by a later analysis. Assay: immunoSEQ multiplex PCR; the TCRdb copy retains only in-frame clones and omits some. D and trimming come from the DNA, and the V and J calls and clone size come from that table. The sample consists of some 120,000 clones, more than 65% of them appearing once. In regard to this clone: The antigen is not known.

General study findings and limits: Earlier analysis yielded a pattern in which most TCR beta V segments were productive about 90% or about 30% of the time.

V shed 2 bases and J 2 bases; nucleotides not matched to a gene: 8. Germline loops: CDR1 MGHDK, CDR2 SYGVNS. The CDR3 extends over 17 amino acids. The rearrangement joins TRBV25-1 to TRBJ2-2, with 7 bases that match TRBD1. Sequencing was done on a sample of PBMCs. This receptor was identified in a woman aged 60 to 75 in good health and CMV-seropositive. CDR3 residues: CASSEDTGTVNTGELFF. In DNA form, the CDR3 reads TGTGCCAGCAGTGAAGATACCGGGACAGTTAACACCGGGGAGCTGTTTTTT.